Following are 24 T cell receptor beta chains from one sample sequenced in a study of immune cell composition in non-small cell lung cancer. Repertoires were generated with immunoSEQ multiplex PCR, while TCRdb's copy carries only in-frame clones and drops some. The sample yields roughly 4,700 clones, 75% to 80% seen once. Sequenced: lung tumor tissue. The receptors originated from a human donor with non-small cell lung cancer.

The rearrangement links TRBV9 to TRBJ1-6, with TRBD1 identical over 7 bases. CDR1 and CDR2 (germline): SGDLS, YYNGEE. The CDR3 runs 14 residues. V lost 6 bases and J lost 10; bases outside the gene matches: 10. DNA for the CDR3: TGTGCCAGCAACAACAGGGGAAAAGAATCACCCCTCCACTTT. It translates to CASNNRGKESPLHF.

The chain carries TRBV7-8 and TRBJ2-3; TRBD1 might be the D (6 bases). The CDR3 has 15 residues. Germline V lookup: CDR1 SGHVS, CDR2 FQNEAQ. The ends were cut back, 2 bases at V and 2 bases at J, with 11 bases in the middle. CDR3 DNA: TGTGCCAGCAGCTTACACAGGGAATTCACAGATACGCAGTATTTT. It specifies CASSLHREFTDTQYF.

CDR3 coding DNA: TGTGCCAGCAGCGCAACTAGCGGGAAGCAGTACTTC. It encodes CASSATSGKQYF. The chain has TRBV7-2 and TRBJ2-7; TRBD2 matches 10 bases. There are 12 residues in the CDR3. After removal of 5 bases from V and 8 bases from J, the junction contained 3 bases not matched to a gene. From germline, CDR1 is SGHTA and CDR2 FQGNSA.

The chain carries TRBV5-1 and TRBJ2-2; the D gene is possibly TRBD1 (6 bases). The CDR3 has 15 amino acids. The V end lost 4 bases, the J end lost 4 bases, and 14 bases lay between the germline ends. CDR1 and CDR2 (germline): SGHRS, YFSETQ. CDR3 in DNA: TGCGCCAGCAGCAGAGACAGGTCCCTCACCGGGGAGCTGTTTTTT. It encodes CASSRDRSLTGELFF.

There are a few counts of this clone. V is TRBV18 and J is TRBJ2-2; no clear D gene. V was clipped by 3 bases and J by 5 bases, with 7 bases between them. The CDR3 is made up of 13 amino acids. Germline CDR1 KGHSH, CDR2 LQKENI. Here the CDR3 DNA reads TGTGCCAGCTCACCGACAAGTACCGGGGAGCTGTTTTTT. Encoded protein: CASSPTSTGELFF. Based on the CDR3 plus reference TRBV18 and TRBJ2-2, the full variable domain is NAGVMQNPRHLVRRRGQEARLRCSPMKGHSHVYWYRQLPEEGLKFMVYLQKENIIDESGMPKERFSAEFPKEGPSILRIQQVVRGDSAAYFCASSPTSTGELFFGEGSRLTVL.

In DNA, the CDR3 is TGTGCCAGCAGTTCCGGGATACCTAATGAAAAACTGTTTTTT. Amino acid sequence: CASSSGIPNEKLFF. The J gene is TRBJ1-4, the V gene TRBV6-5; D is ambiguous. V gave up 4 bases and J gave up 3 bases, with 9 bases separating them. The CDR3 is 14 residues long. CDR1 is MNHEY, CDR2 SVGAGI, per germline.

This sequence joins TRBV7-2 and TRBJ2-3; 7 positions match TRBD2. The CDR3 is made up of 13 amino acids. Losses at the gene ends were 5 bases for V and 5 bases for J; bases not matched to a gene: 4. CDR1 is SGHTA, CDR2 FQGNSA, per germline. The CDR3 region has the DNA TGTGCCAGCAGCATACTAGCGAAAGATACGCAGTATTTT. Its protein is CASSILAKDTQYF.

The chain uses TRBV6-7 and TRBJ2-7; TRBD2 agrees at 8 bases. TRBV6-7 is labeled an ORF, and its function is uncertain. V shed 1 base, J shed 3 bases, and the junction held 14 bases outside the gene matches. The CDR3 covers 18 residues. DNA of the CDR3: TGTGCCAGCAGTTACTGTGGCGGGGGGAACGGGAACCACTACGAGCAGTACTTC. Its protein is CASSYCGGGNGNHYEQYF.

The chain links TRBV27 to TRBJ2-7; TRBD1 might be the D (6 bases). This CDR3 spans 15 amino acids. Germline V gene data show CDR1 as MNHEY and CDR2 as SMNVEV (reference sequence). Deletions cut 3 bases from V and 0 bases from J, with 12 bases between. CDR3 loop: CASSFLQGISYEQYF. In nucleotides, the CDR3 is TGTGCCAGCAGTTTCCTACAGGGCATCTCCTACGAGCAGTACTTC.

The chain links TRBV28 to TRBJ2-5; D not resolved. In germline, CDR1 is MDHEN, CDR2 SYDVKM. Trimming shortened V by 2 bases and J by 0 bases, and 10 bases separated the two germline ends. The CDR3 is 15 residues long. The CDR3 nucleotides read TGTGCCAGCAGTTTAAAAAACGCGTACCAAGAGACCCAGTACTTC. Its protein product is CASSLKNAYQETQYF.

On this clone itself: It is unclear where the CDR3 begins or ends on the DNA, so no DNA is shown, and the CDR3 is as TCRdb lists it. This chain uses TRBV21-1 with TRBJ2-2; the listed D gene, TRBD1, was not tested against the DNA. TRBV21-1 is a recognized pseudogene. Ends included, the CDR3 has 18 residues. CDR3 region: CASSKVGTGAKNTGELFF.

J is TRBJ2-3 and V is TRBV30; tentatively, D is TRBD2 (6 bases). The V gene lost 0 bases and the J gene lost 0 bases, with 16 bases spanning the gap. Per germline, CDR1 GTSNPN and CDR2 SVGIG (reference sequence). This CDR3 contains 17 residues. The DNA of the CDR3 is TGTGCCTGGAGTGTCCCTATGACTAGTGTGAGCACAGATACGCAGTATTTT. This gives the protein CAWSVPMTSVSTDTQYF.

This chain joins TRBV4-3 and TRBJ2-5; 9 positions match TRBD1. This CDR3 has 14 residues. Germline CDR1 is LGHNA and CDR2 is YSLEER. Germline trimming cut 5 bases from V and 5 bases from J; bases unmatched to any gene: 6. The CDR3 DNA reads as TGCGCCAGCAGCTCGGGACAGGGAGCGGAGACCCAGTACTTC. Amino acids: CASSSGQGAETQYF.

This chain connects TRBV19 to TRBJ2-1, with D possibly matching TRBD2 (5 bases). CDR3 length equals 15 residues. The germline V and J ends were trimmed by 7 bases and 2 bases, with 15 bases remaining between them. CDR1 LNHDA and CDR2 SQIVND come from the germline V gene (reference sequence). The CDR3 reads CASIRTGGPYNEQFF. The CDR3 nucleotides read TGTGCCAGTATACGGACTGGCGGTCCCTACAATGAGCAGTTCTTC. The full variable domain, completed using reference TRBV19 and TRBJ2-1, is DGGITQSPKYLFRKEGQNVTLSCEQNLNHDAMYWYRQDPGQGLRLIYYSQIVNDFQKGDIAEGYSVSREKKESFPLTVTSAQKNPTAFYLCASIRTGGPYNEQFFGPGTRLTVL.

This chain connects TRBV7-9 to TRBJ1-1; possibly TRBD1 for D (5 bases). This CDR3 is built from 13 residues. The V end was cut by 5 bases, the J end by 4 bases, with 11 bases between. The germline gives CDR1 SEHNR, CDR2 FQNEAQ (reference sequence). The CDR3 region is CASSPRGVTEAFF. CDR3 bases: TGTGCCAGCAGCCCCCGGGGGGTCACTGAAGCTTTCTTT. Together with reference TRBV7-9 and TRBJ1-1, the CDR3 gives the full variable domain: DTGVSQNPRHKITKRGQNVTFRCDPISEHNRLYWYRQTLGQGPEFLTYFQNEAQLEKSRLLSDRFSAERPKGSFSTLEIQRTEQGDSAMYLCASSPRGVTEAFFGQGTRLTVV.

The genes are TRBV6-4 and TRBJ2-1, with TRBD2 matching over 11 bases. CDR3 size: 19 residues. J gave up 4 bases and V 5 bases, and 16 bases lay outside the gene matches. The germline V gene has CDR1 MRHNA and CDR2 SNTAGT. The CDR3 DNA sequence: TGTGCCAGCAGTCGAGGTGGGAAAGCTAGCGGGAGGCAGTACAATGAGCAGTTCTTC. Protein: CASSRGGKASGRQYNEQFF.

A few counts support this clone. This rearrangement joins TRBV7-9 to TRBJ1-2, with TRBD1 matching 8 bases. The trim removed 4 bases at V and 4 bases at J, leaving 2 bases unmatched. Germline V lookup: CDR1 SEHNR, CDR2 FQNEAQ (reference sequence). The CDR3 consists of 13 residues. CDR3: CASSSTGGYGYTF. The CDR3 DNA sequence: TGTGCCAGCAGCTCCACAGGGGGCTATGGCTACACCTTC.

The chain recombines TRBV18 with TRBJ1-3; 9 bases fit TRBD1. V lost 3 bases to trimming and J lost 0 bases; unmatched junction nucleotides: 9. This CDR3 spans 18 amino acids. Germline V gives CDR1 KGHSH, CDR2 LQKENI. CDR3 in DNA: TGTGCCAGCTCACCTTCCCTGGACAGGGGACCCTCTGGAAACACCATATATTTT. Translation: CASSPSLDRGPSGNTIYF.

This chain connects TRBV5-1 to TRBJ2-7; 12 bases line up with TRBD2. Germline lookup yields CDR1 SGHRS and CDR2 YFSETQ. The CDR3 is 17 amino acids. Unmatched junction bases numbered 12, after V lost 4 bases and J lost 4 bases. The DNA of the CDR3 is TGCGCCAGCAGCCCTGATAACCTAGCGGGAGGGCCATACGAGCAGTACTTC. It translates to CASSPDNLAGGPYEQYF. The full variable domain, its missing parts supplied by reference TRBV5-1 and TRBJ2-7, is KAGVTQTPRYLIKTRGQQVTLSCSPISGHRSVSWYQQTPGQGLQFLFEYFSETQRNKGNFPGRFSGRQFSNSRSEMNVSTLELGDSALYLCASSPDNLAGGPYEQYFGPGTRLTVT.

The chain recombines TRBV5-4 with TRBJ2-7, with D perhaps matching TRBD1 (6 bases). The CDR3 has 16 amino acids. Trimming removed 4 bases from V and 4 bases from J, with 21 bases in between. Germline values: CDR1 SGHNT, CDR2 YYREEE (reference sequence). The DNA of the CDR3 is TGTGCCAGCAGCAGAACAGGGTTGGGCTTAGGGTACGAGCAGTACTTC. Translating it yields CASSRTGLGLGYEQYF.

The CDR3 nucleotides are TGTGCCTGGAGGGGACAGGGGGCAACCAAAAACATTCAGTACTTC. Translating it yields CAWRGQGATKNIQYF. The chain recombines TRBV30 with TRBJ2-4; TRBD1 aligns across 12 bases. The CDR3 covers 15 residues. V shed 3 bases, J shed 2 bases, and the junction held 2 bases outside the gene matches. Germline CDR1 and CDR2: GTSNPN and SVGIG (reference sequence).

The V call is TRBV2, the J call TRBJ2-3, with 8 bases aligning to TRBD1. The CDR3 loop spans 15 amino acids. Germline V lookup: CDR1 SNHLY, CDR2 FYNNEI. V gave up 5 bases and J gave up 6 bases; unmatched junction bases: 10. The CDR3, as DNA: TGTGCCAGCAGTAGCCGGACAGGGTTGAGTGATACGCAGTATTTT. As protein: CASSSRTGLSDTQYF. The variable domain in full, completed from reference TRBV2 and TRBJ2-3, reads EPEVTQTPSHQVTQMGQEVILRCVPISNHLYFYWYRQILGQKVEFLVSFYNNEISEKSEIFDDQFSVERPDGSNFTLKIRSTKLEDSAMYFCASSSRTGLSDTQYFGPGTRLTVL.

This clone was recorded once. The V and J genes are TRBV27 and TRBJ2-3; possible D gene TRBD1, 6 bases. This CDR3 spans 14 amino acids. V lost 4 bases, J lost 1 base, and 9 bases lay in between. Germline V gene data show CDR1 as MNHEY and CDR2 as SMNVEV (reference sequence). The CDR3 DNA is TGTGCCAGCAGTTGGGGGCAGCGCACAGATACGCAGTATTTT. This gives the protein CASSWGQRTDTQYF.

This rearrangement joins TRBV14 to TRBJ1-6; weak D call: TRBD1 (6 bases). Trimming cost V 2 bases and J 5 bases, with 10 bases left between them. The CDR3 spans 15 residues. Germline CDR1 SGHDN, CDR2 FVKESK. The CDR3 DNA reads TGTGCCAGCAGCCAAACGGACAGCAATAATTCACCCCTCCACTTT. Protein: CASSQTDSNNSPLHF.